The 25 T cell receptor beta chains in this list originate from one sample, sequenced in a study of graft-versus-host responses after intestinal transplantation. Assay: immunoSEQ multiplex PCR; the TCRdb copy retains only in-frame clones and omits some. Seen here are some 7,100 clones, about 97% observed once, and the top ten hold about 0.25%. The specimen was PBMCs, collected 23 days after intestinal transplant. These receptors were obtained from a human patient who received an intestinal transplant, so some T cells may come from the graft donor.

This rearrangement joins TRBV5-1 to TRBJ2-7; TRBD1 matches at 9 bases. Unmatched junction bases numbered 8, after V lost 7 bases and J lost 6 bases. CDR1 SGHRS and CDR2 YFSETQ come from the germline V gene. This CDR3 spans 13 amino acids. The CDR3 is CASGWGQGREQYF. DNA for the CDR3: TGCGCCAGCGGGTGGGGACAGGGACGCGAGCAGTACTTC.

The chain couples TRBV5-1 to TRBJ2-7; D is undetermined. This CDR3 comprises 14 residues. CDR1 SGHRS and CDR2 YFSETQ come from the germline V gene. V dropped 4 bases and J dropped 4 bases, with 15 bases sitting between them. DNA of the CDR3: TGCGCCAGCAGCGGTAGCCTACTCAGGTACGAGCAGTACTTC. Its protein product is CASSGSLLRYEQYF.

The chain links TRBV7-9 to TRBJ2-7; a weak D match, TRBD2 (6 bases). Trimming removed 4 bases at V and 2 bases at J, with 18 bases between. Germline-derived CDR1 and CDR2 are SEHNR and FQNEAQ (reference sequence). The CDR3 covers 16 residues. The CDR3 region is CASSSPEGTRPYEQYF. In nucleotides, the CDR3 is TGTGCCAGCAGCTCCCCGGAGGGTACGAGGCCCTACGAGCAGTACTTC.

In this sample, this clone turned up once. The chain combines TRBV9 with TRBJ1-3, with D possibly matching TRBD1 (5 bases). Per the germline V gene, CDR1 is SGDLS and CDR2 is YYNGEE. The CDR3 extends over 16 amino acids. V lost 4 bases to trimming and J lost 0 bases, with 14 bases between them. Written as DNA, the CDR3 is TGTGCCAGCAGCCCCGGTGGGGCTTTCTCTGGAAACACCATATATTTT. It is translated as CASSPGGAFSGNTIYF.

Note on this clone: One junction end disagrees with the germline gene, perhaps due to a read error. The J gene is TRBJ1-3, the V gene TRBV28; maybe TRBD1 (6 bases). This CDR3 has 14 residues. CDR1 MDHEN and CDR2 SYDVKM come from the germline V gene. The CDR3 bases are TGTGCCAGCACAGGCACCAAGGGGGTAAACACCGTATATTTT. The encoded protein is CASTGTKGVNTVYF.

The sample holds a few counts of this clone. The chain uses TRBV27 and TRBJ2-7, with a possible D match to TRBD1 (6 bases). The CDR3 is made up of 14 amino acids. CDR1 is MNHEY, CDR2 SMNVEV, per germline (reference sequence). V gave up 5 bases and J gave up 2 bases, with 13 bases separating them. The CDR3 protein is CASSNSGHPYEQYF. The CDR3 region has the DNA TGTGCCAGCAGTAACTCGGGACACCCCTACGAGCAGTACTTC.

The chain is built from TRBV10-3 and TRBJ2-5, with 11 bases that match TRBD2. Germline V CDR1 and CDR2: ENHRY, SYGVKD. The CDR3 is 13 residues long. J was trimmed by 5 bases and V by 6 bases; bases with no gene match: 2. The CDR3 nucleotides read TGTGCCATCAGAAGACTAGCGGGGGAGACCCAGTACTTC. It translates to CAIRRLAGETQYF.

This clone is a singleton in its sample. The chain has TRBV6-9 and TRBJ1-5, with D unclear. V shed 4 bases and J shed 9 bases, with 13 bases lying between them. The germline CDR1 and CDR2 sequences are MNHGY and SVAAGI. This CDR3 region has 13 residues. CDR3 in amino acids: CASSSLVAGPQHF. The CDR3 nucleotides are TGTGCCAGCAGTTCCCTCGTTGCGGGGCCCCAGCATTTT.

This clone was picked up one time. The chain uses TRBV28 and TRBJ2-1; 11 bases map to TRBD2. V was pared by 8 bases and J by 4 bases, with 16 bases of the junction left unmatched. Per the germline V gene, CDR1 is MDHEN and CDR2 is SYDVKM. This CDR3 is 18 amino acids long. CDR3 in amino acids: CASDPGLAVQRRYNEQFF. In DNA, the CDR3 is TGTGCCAGCGACCCGGGACTAGCGGTGCAAAGGAGATACAATGAGCAGTTCTTC.

The chain joins TRBV5-6 to TRBJ2-3; D is ambiguous. From germline, CDR1 is SGHDT and CDR2 YYEEEE. The CDR3 has 12 amino acids. The V and J ends lost 1 base and 4 bases respectively, with 4 bases between them. CDR3 DNA: TGTGCCAGCAGCTTGTATTCAGATACGCAGTATTTT. Residues: CASSLYSDTQYF. The full variable domain, with the rest looked up from reference TRBV5-6 and TRBJ2-3, is DAGVTQSPTHLIKTRGQQVTLRCSPKSGHDTVSWYQQALGQGPQFIFQYYEEEERQRGNFPDRFSGHQFPNYSSELNVNALLLGDSALYLCASSLYSDTQYFGPGTRLTVL.

The DNA of the CDR3 is TGTGCCAGCAGTGACCTCTTTTCGCTATCTTTCCGCGAGCAGTTCTTC. The encoded protein is CASSDLFSLSFREQFF. The V gene is TRBV25-1, the J gene TRBJ2-1; D uncertain. Trimming cost V 3 bases and J 10 bases, with 22 bases left between them. Germline V gives CDR1 MGHDK, CDR2 SYGVNS. The CDR3 has 16 residues.

The genes are TRBV4-1 and TRBJ2-2; 7 nucleotides align to TRBD1. The junction had 9 bases not matched to a gene; V was cut back by 0 bases and J by 5 bases. The CDR3 has 17 residues. In germline, CDR1 is MGHRA, CDR2 YSYEKL. This chain's CDR3 is CASSQDLPGGTTGELFF. CDR3 DNA: TGCGCCAGCAGCCAAGATTTGCCAGGGGGAACGACCGGGGAGCTGTTTTTT.

V and J are TRBV19 and TRBJ2-7, with 9 bases lining up with TRBD1. The CDR3 has 14 residues. Per the germline V gene, CDR1 is LNHDA and CDR2 is SQIVND (reference sequence). Trimming removed 6 bases from V and 2 bases from J; junction bases left unmatched: 5. The CDR3 is CASSSGQGPYEQYF. The CDR3 DNA is TGTGCCAGTAGCTCGGGACAGGGACCCTACGAGCAGTACTTC.

The genes are TRBV18 and TRBJ1-5, with D possibly being TRBD1 (5 bases). The ends were cut back, 3 bases at V and 4 bases at J, with 10 bases in the middle. The CDR3 extends over 14 amino acids. CDR1 and CDR2 (germline): KGHSH, LQKENI. In DNA form, the CDR3 reads TGTGCCAGCTCACCTTGGACAACTAATCAGCCCCAGCATTTT. It specifies CASSPWTTNQPQHF.

This rearrangement joins TRBV6-5 to TRBJ2-7; no definite D call. V gave up 11 bases and J gave up 2 bases, with 10 bases separating them. Germline-derived CDR1 and CDR2 are MNHEY and SVGAGI. The CDR3 is made up of 11 amino acids. The CDR3: CASGGPYEQYF. CDR3 sequence (DNA): TGTGCCTCGGGTGGGCCCTACGAGCAGTACTTC.

J is TRBJ1-6 and V is TRBV28; a weak D match, TRBD1 (5 bases). The CDR3 has 10 residues. CDR1 and CDR2 from the germline V gene are MDHEN and SYDVKM. As DNA, the CDR3 is TGTGGGACACAAAATTCACCCCTCCACTTT. Translation gives CGTQNSPLHF.

J is TRBJ2-1 and V is TRBV21-1; the DNA was not compared with TRBD2, the D call given in the table. TRBV21-1 is marked as a pseudogene. The CDR3 runs 15 residues. This CDR3 reads CASSRGREAEPEQFF. CDR3 bases: TGTGCCAGCAGCCGAGGGCGGGAGGCAGAACCCGAGCAGTTCTTC.

J is TRBJ1-2 and V is TRBV9, with D possibly being TRBD1 (6 bases). The CDR3 contains 13 residues. In germline, CDR1 is SGDLS, CDR2 YYNGEE. Trimming left V 5 bases short and J 7 bases short, with 15 bases between. CDR3 sequence (DNA): TGTGCCAGCAGTTTTGTGAGGGGGAGTGGCTACACCTTC. Encoded protein: CASSFVRGSGYTF.

The V call is TRBV27, the J call TRBJ2-7; the match to TRBD1 covers 9 bases. The V gene end was trimmed by 7 bases and the J gene end by 2 bases; junction bases not matched to a gene: 6. CDR1 and CDR2 from the germline V gene are MNHEY and SMNVEV (reference sequence). There are 14 residues in the CDR3. The CDR3 loop is CASTPRDRAYEQYF. In nucleotides, the CDR3 is TGTGCCAGCACACCACGGGACAGGGCCTACGAGCAGTACTTC.

This chain uses TRBV4-1 with TRBJ1-1; a possible D gene is TRBD1 (5 bases). V was clipped by 1 base and J by 6 bases, with 12 bases between them. Germline loops: CDR1 MGHRA, CDR2 YSYEKL. The CDR3 contains 14 residues. In DNA, the CDR3 is TGCGCCAGCAGCCAAGTGGGAGGGGAAGCTGAAGCTTTCTTT. It yields the protein CASSQVGGEAEAFF.

The rearrangement joins TRBV30 to TRBJ2-2; D unresolved. Germline V lookup: CDR1 GTSNPN, CDR2 SVGIG (reference sequence). Deletions cut 4 bases from V and 7 bases from J, with 19 bases between. The CDR3 spans 15 residues. The CDR3 sequence: CAWTSEVLVFGELFF. The CDR3 DNA follows: TGTGCCTGGACTTCAGAGGTCTTGGTATTCGGGGAGCTGTTTTTT.

This chain uses TRBV11-3 with TRBJ2-5; D unresolved. Trimming took off 2 bases at V and 0 bases at J, with 4 bases between the two ends. This CDR3 has 13 residues. CDR1 SGHNT and CDR2 YENEEA come from the germline V gene. CDR3 loop: CASSLLYQETQYF. CDR3 DNA sequence: TGTGCCAGCAGCTTACTGTACCAAGAGACCCAGTACTTC.

The V gene is TRBV10-2, the J gene TRBJ2-7; perhaps TRBD2 as D (6 bases). V gave up 4 bases and J gave up 3 bases, with 13 bases separating them. Germline CDR1 and CDR2: WSHSY and SAAADI. This CDR3 is 14 amino acids long. The CDR3 DNA sequence: TGCGCCAGCAGTGCTCTTGCGGGGAACTACGAGCAGTACTTC. Amino acid sequence: CASSALAGNYEQYF.

The chain is built from TRBV7-2 and TRBJ2-3, with TRBD2 matching over 7 bases. V shed 5 bases, J shed 5 bases, and the junction held 22 bases outside the gene matches. The CDR3 spans 19 residues. Germline CDR1 and CDR2: SGHTA and FQGNSA. This chain's CDR3 is CASSRYTTTDPAGRDTQYF. CDR3 DNA: TGTGCCAGCAGCCGCTACACAACGACTGACCCAGCGGGAAGAGATACGCAGTATTTT. The whole variable domain, remainder taken from reference TRBV7-2 and TRBJ2-3, is GAGVSQSPSNKVTEKGKDVELRCDPISGHTALYWYRQSLGQGLEFLIYFQGNSAPDKSGLPSDRFSAERTGGSVSTLTIQRTQQEDSAVYLCASSRYTTTDPAGRDTQYFGPGTRLTVL.

The chain joins TRBV4-1 to TRBJ2-5, with D possibly TRBD1 on 6 matching bases. V dropped 0 bases and J dropped 4 bases, with 15 bases sitting between them. Germline V lookup: CDR1 MGHRA, CDR2 YSYEKL. The CDR3 consists of 16 residues. The CDR3 here is CASSQEGSRGRETQYF. The CDR3 nucleotides are TGCGCCAGCAGCCAAGAAGGCAGCAGGGGACGAGAGACCCAGTACTTC.